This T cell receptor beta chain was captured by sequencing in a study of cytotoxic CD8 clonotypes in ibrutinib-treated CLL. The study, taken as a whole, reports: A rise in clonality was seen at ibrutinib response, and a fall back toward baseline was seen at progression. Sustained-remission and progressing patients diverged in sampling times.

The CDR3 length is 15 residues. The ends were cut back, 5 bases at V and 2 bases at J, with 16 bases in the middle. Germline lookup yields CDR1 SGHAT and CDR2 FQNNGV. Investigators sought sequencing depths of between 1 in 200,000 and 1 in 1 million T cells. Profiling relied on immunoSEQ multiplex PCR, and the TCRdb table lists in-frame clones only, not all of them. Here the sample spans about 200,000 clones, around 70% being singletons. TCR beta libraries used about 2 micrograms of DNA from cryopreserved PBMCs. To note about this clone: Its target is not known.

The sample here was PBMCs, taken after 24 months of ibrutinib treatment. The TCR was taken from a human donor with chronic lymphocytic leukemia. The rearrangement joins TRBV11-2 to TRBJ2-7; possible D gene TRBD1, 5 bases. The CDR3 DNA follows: TGTGCCAGCAGCCTAGGGGCAGGGCCAACCTACGAGCAGTACTTC. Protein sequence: CASSLGAGPTYEQYF.